Shown below are 4 T cell receptor beta chains from a single sample sequenced in a study of T cells after yellow fever vaccination. TCRdb recomputed calls from the 5' RACE reads with MiXCR, one row per CDR3 protein. The sample contains about 73,000 distinct CDR3 sequences, roughly 7.7% of which appear only once. The sample consisted of CD8+ T cells sorted from PBMCs, taken on the day of the yellow fever booster vaccination. All receptors come from a man in his thirties or forties who received the YFV17D yellow fever vaccine.

This chain connects TRBV3-1 to TRBJ2-7; TRBD1 aligns across 7 bases. V lost 4 bases, J lost 2 bases, and 5 bases stayed unmatched. This CDR3 comprises 14 residues. Germline assignment: CDR1 LGHDT and CDR2 YNNKEL (reference sequence). DNA for the CDR3: TGTGCCAGCAGCCTCCTGACAGGGCCCTACGAGCAGTACTTC. It translates to CASSLLTGPYEQYF.

The J gene is TRBJ1-5, the V gene TRBV19, with TRBD1 matching 11 bases. The germline V gene has CDR1 LNHDA and CDR2 SQIVND (reference sequence). Germline trimming cut 7 bases from V and 6 bases from J; bases unmatched to any gene: 8. This CDR3 spans 15 amino acids. The CDR3 reads CASNVRDRGFQPQHF. CDR3 nucleotides: TGTGCCAGTAACGTCCGGGACAGGGGGTTTCAGCCCCAGCATTTT.

A few counts support this clonotype. The chain has TRBV7-2 and TRBJ2-7; unclear D gene. Looked up from germline, CDR1 is SGHTA and CDR2 is FQGNSA. The CDR3 length is 13 residues. Between the trimmed V and J ends, which lost 4 bases and 6 bases, there was a span of 13 bases. CDR3 amino acids: CASSSFPAAEQYF. Here the CDR3 DNA reads TGTGCCAGCAGCTCGTTCCCGGCCGCCGAGCAGTACTTC. Full variable domain (remainder filled in from reference TRBV7-2 and TRBJ2-7): GAGVSQSPSNKVTEKGKDVELRCDPISGHTALYWYRQSLGQGLEFLIYFQGNSAPDKSGLPSDRFSAERTGGSVSTLTIQRTQQEDSAVYLCASSSFPAAEQYFGPGTRLTVT.

This clonotype was detected a few times. V is TRBV4-3 and J is TRBJ2-1; 10 bases agree with TRBD1. V was pared by 0 bases and J by 6 bases, with 5 bases of the junction left unmatched. Germline V lookup: CDR1 LGHNA, CDR2 YSLEER. The CDR3 has 16 residues. The CDR3 protein is CASSQDGTGVSNEQFF. CDR3 coding DNA: TGCGCCAGCAGCCAAGATGGGACAGGGGTCAGCAATGAGCAGTTCTTC.